The next 18 T cell receptor beta chains were all read from a single sample in a study of human T cells and chemical hapten exposure. One entry per CDR3 protein, called by TCRdb with MiXCR from the RACE reads. The sample yields around 150,000 distinct CDR3 sequences, 25% to 35% seen once. The time point is: patch test 3, about 24 weeks after DPC sensitization. Specified treatment: therapeutic diphenylcyclopropenone sensitization with weekly scalp DPC. This sample comprised whole blood, obtained in connection with sensitization to the hapten diphenylcyclopropenone (DPC). The receptors stem from a woman aged 18-29 years with alopecia areata. Some clones in this sample may be carry-over from other donors' samples.

This clonotype was counted between two and nine times. The genes are TRBV12-3 or TRBV12-4 and TRBJ1-5; tentative D call: TRBD1 (6 bases). V was shortened by 3 bases and J by 0 bases, with 9 bases between the two germline ends. CDR3 length: 15 amino acids. The CDR3 is CASSLTRGSNQPQHF. In DNA, the CDR3 is TGTGCCAGCAGTTTGACCAGGGGTAGCAATCAGCCCCAGCATTTT.

This clonotype was picked up many times. V gene TRBV27 combines with J gene TRBJ2-7, with 10 bases aligning to TRBD2. V lost 7 bases, J lost 3 bases, and 9 bases stayed unmatched. Per the germline V gene, CDR1 is MNHEY and CDR2 is SMNVEV (reference sequence). The CDR3 contains 15 residues. This CDR3 reads CASTLAGASGYEQYF. CDR3 DNA sequence: TGTGCCAGCACTCTAGCGGGAGCCTCTGGCTACGAGCAGTACTTC.

This clonotype appeared a few times. The chain employs TRBV4-2 and TRBJ2-3; 9 nucleotides align to TRBD1. CDR1 is LGHNA, CDR2 YNFKEQ, per germline. The J segment lost 1 base and the V segment lost 0 bases, leaving 11 bases of the junction unmatched. The length of the CDR3 is 19 residues. The CDR3 sequence: CASSQDPWTGAMGTDTQYF. Written as DNA, the CDR3 is TGTGCCAGCAGCCAAGACCCTTGGACAGGGGCCATGGGCACAGATACGCAGTATTTT.

J is TRBJ2-4 and V is TRBV7-2; no reliable D call. CDR3 length: 12 amino acids. Trimming shortened V by 1 base and J by 15 bases, and 13 bases separated the two germline ends. Germline CDR1 is SGHTA and CDR2 is FQGNSA. DNA of the CDR3: TGTGCCAGCAGCTTAGATAGACAAAGCCTGTACTTC. Protein: CASSLDRQSLYF.

V gene TRBV2 combines with J gene TRBJ2-1; tentative D call: TRBD2 (5 bases). Germline CDR1 and CDR2: SNHLY and FYNNEI. This CDR3 comprises 12 residues. With 8 bases removed from V and 11 bases from J, the gap between germline ends came to 16 bases. The CDR3 loop is CASQASGEKQFF. The CDR3 nucleotides are TGTGCCAGCCAGGCTAGTGGGGAGAAGCAGTTCTTC.

The V and J genes are TRBV7-9 and TRBJ1-2; tentative D call: TRBD1 (5 bases). Germline loops: CDR1 SEHNR, CDR2 FQNEAQ (reference sequence). The V end lost 1 base, the J end lost 8 bases, and 14 bases lay between the germline ends. The CDR3 spans 14 residues. Here the CDR3 reads CASSLEQGLNGYTF. The CDR3 nucleotides read TGTGCCAGCAGCTTAGAGCAGGGCTTAAACGGCTACACCTTC.

Points on this clonotype: The junction does not match germline at one end; this may be a read error. The chain combines TRBV20-1 with TRBJ2-7; maybe TRBD2 (6 bases). Germline CDR1 reads DFQATT; CDR2 reads SNEGSKA (reference sequence). This CDR3 region has 13 residues. The CDR3 protein is CSAGEELAPEQYF. The CDR3, as DNA: TGCAGTGCTGGAGAAGAACTAGCCCCCGAGCAGTACTTC.

This rearrangement joins TRBV7-2 to TRBJ2-7; a weak D match, TRBD1 (6 bases). Germline V gene sequence: CDR1 SGHTA, CDR2 FQGNSA. V shed 4 bases and J shed 1 base, with 11 bases lying between them. The CDR3 is made up of 14 amino acids. CDR3 bases: TGTGCCAGCAGCTCCCGACAGGAATCCTACGAGCAGTACTTC. Amino acid sequence: CASSSRQESYEQYF.

In this sample, this clonotype turned up many times. The chain couples TRBV13 to TRBJ2-7, with D maybe TRBD1 (6 bases). Looked up from germline, CDR1 is PRHDT and CDR2 is FYEKMQ (reference sequence). Trimming removed 5 bases from V and 3 bases from J, with 11 bases in between. The CDR3 length is 13 residues. The CDR3 here is CASSPGQNYEQYF. The CDR3 bases are TGTGCCAGCAGCCCCGGACAGAACTACGAGCAGTACTTC.

This chain uses TRBV2 with TRBJ2-7; D may be TRBD2 (6 bases). Germline CDR1 SNHLY, CDR2 FYNNEI. The CDR3 is 14 amino acids. V was shortened by 6 bases and J by 0 bases, with 12 bases between the two germline ends. This chain's CDR3 is CASSRPGSSYEQYF. CDR3 coding DNA: TGTGCCAGCAGCCGCCCCGGGAGCTCCTACGAGCAGTACTTC.

This chain uses TRBV5-1 with TRBJ2-7; D possibly matches TRBD1 or TRBD2 (5 bases each). Trimming stripped 0 bases from V and 0 bases from J, with 10 bases between. The CDR3 has 15 amino acids. Germline V lookup: CDR1 SGHRS, CDR2 YFSETQ. CDR3 bases: TGCGCCAGCAGCTTGGGGGACGGTATCTCCTACGAGCAGTACTTC. It codes for CASSLGDGISYEQYF.

The chain has TRBV20-1 and TRBJ1-1, with D possibly matching TRBD1 (5 bases). V shed 5 bases and J shed 0 bases, with 19 bases lying between them. Germline-derived CDR1 and CDR2 are DFQATT and SNEGSKA (reference sequence). The CDR3 runs 16 residues. CDR3 sequence: CSACDWTGRLNTEAFF. The CDR3 DNA reads TGCAGTGCTTGCGATTGGACGGGACGGCTGAACACTGAAGCTTTCTTT.

In this sample, this clonotype turned up many times. The chain joins TRBV29-1 to TRBJ2-3, with D hard to call. CDR3 length: 11 residues. The V gene's germline CDR1 is SQVTM and CDR2 ANQGSEA. The germline V and J ends were trimmed by 7 bases and 3 bases, with 8 bases remaining between them. The CDR3 loop is CSAERTDTQYF. CDR3 coding DNA: TGCAGCGCGGAAAGGACAGATACGCAGTATTTT.

This clonotype has more than one count but fewer than ten. The V and J genes are TRBV29-1 and TRBJ2-7; D remains unclear. Germline-derived CDR1 and CDR2 are SQVTM and ANQGSEA. This CDR3 region has 11 residues. Trimming took off 8 bases at V and 4 bases at J, with 12 bases between the two ends. CDR3 coding DNA: TGCAGCATTATTAGAAATTACGAGCAGTACTTC. It encodes CSIIRNYEQYF.

The chain is built from TRBV4-3 and TRBJ2-3; 14 nucleotides agree with TRBD2. In germline, CDR1 is LGHNA, CDR2 YSLEER. The junction had 4 bases not matched to a gene; V was cut back by 4 bases and J by 4 bases. CDR3 length: 16 amino acids. The CDR3 reads CASSRRLAGGADTQYF. The DNA of the CDR3 is TGCGCCAGCAGCCGCAGACTAGCGGGGGGGGCAGATACGCAGTATTTT.

There are a few counts of this clonotype. The genes are TRBV20-1 and TRBJ2-4; no clear D. V was shortened by 7 bases and J by 0 bases, with 10 bases between the two germline ends. Germline-derived CDR1 and CDR2 are DFQATT and SNEGSKA (reference sequence). The CDR3 runs to 13 residues. The CDR3 loop reads CSVQMRAKNIQYF. CDR3 in DNA: TGCAGTGTCCAGATGAGAGCCAAAAACATTCAGTACTTC.

The V call is TRBV6-5, the J call TRBJ1-5, with D possibly TRBD1 on 5 matching bases. Germline lookup yields CDR1 MNHEY and CDR2 SVGAGI. V was clipped by 5 bases and J by 5 bases, with 13 bases between them. The CDR3 has 14 residues. CDR3 sequence reads: CASSPYTGDQPQHF. As DNA, the CDR3 is TGTGCCAGCAGTCCATATACGGGGGATCAGCCCCAGCATTTT.

This clonotype appeared a few times. Written as DNA, the CDR3 is TGTGCCAGCAGCCTTGTATCCGGGACGCCGGACACTGAAGCTTTCTTT. This translates into CASSLVSGTPDTEAFF. The genes are TRBV4-2 and TRBJ1-1; D perhaps matches TRBD1 (5 bases). In germline, CDR1 is LGHNA, CDR2 YNFKEQ. The CDR3 covers 16 residues. The ends were cut back, 4 bases at V and 3 bases at J, with 18 bases in the middle.